The clone carrying this T cell receptor (beta chain) was detected only a few times. This sample is drawn from a study of molecular identifiers for immune sequencing clone quantification. One entry per CDR3 protein results from TCRdb running MiXCR on the PCR reads. This sample has some 680,000 distinct CDR3 sequences, with roughly 25% found just once. The CDR3 spans 16 residues. V shed 0 bases, J shed 2 bases, and the junction held 7 bases outside the gene matches. The sequence came from a human donor in good health. Some libraries in this study had Jurkat cell RNA spiked in. Sequenced: naive CD8+ T cells from blood, with Jurkat cell RNA spiked in. Subset given: FACS-sorted CD8+CD4-CCR7+CD45RA+ naive T cells. The chain combines TRBV5-3 with TRBJ2-5; 7 nucleotides align to TRBD2. TRBV5-3 is known as an ORF, though its function is uncertain. DNA of the CDR3: TGTGCCAGAAGCTTGGGTTGCGGGAGATTGCAAGAGACCCAGTACTTC. This codes for CARSLGCGRLQETQYF.